This T cell receptor (beta chain) was profiled in a study of siplizumab effects on memory and regulatory T cells. Findings and caveats of the study: Mappable alloreactive CD4+ clones were on average about 70% Treg-derived with siplizumab, about 26% in controls.

Per sample, the assay covered roughly 10^5 TCR templates. Measured with immunoSEQ multiplex PCR; TCRdb has only the in-frame clones, and not every one. The sample yields about 50,000 clones, about 88% seen once. About this clone itself: Its specificity is not known.

V lost 0 bases to trimming and J lost 0 bases, with 16 bases between them. Germline V lookup: CDR1 SGDLS, CDR2 YYNGEE. The length of the CDR3 is 17 residues. The rearrangement links TRBV9 to TRBJ2-7; D is uncertain. The clonotype was recovered from a human donor in good health. The sample was naive CD8+ T cells sorted from blood. The CDR3, as DNA: TGTGCCAGCAGCGTAGGGTTGATGGGCATAAGCTCCTACGAGCAGTACTTC. Its translation: CASSVGLMGISSYEQYF.